One sample yielded the 7 T cell receptor beta chains listed below, sequenced in a study of cytomegalovirus exposure and HLA in healthy donors. Clones were sequenced by immunoSEQ multiplex PCR, and TCRdb holds only the in-frame ones, with some missing. The sample consists of 200,000 to 250,000 clones, approximately 87% of them appearing once. Sequencing used PBMCs. The origin of the receptors is a young woman in good health and CMV-seronegative.

The V and J genes are TRBV4-2 and TRBJ1-5; no clear D. Germline V gene lookup returns CDR1 LGHNA and CDR2 YNFKEQ. CDR3 length equals 16 residues. V gave up 0 bases and J gave up 7 bases, with 16 bases separating them. The CDR3 sequence: CASSQDSDLVRQPQHF. Here the CDR3 DNA reads TGTGCCAGCAGCCAAGATAGTGATCTGGTCAGACAGCCCCAGCATTTT.

This chain links TRBV6-5 with TRBJ1-1; 8 nucleotides line up with TRBD1. After removal of 4 bases from V and 0 bases from J, the junction contained 1 base not matched to a gene. CDR1 is MNHEY and CDR2 is SVGAGI in the germline V gene. This CDR3 is built from 14 residues. The CDR3 DNA is TGTGCCAGCAGTTGGGACAGGTTGAACACTGAAGCTTTCTTT. This encodes CASSWDRLNTEAFF.

This sequence joins TRBV27 and TRBJ2-3, with no clear D. The CDR3 length is 16 residues. Per germline, CDR1 MNHEY and CDR2 SMNVEV (reference sequence). Trimming took 5 bases from V and 1 from J, leaving 16 bases between them. Here the CDR3 reads CASSEEERAGTDTQYF. In nucleotides, the CDR3 is TGTGCCAGCAGTGAAGAGGAGAGAGCTGGCACAGATACGCAGTATTTT.

The rearrangement links TRBV4-2 to TRBJ1-3; no definite D call. The germline V and J ends were trimmed by 2 bases and 0 bases, with 14 bases remaining between them. The germline gives CDR1 LGHNA, CDR2 YNFKEQ. This CDR3 spans 17 amino acids. The CDR3 region is CASSQRDGRSSGNTIYF. CDR3 nucleotide sequence: TGTGCCAGCAGCCAACGTGACGGGAGATCCTCTGGAAACACCATATATTTT.

The V call is TRBV28, the J call TRBJ2-1; the D gene is possibly TRBD2 (5 bases). Trimming stripped 1 base from V and 6 bases from J, with 10 bases between. From germline, CDR1 is MDHEN and CDR2 SYDVKM. The CDR3 length is 14 residues. CDR3 loop: CASSLYTGSNEQFF. The CDR3 region has the DNA TGTGCCAGCAGTTTATATACGGGAAGCAATGAGCAGTTCTTC.

V and J are TRBV9 and TRBJ1-2; 9 nucleotides agree with TRBD1. This CDR3 is built from 14 residues. Trimming removed 3 bases from V and 7 bases from J; junction bases left unmatched: 7. Germline assignment: CDR1 SGDLS and CDR2 YYNGEE. CDR3 residues: CASSGQGGFSGYTF. The CDR3 nucleotides are TGTGCCAGCAGCGGACAGGGGGGATTCAGTGGCTACACCTTC.

The V and J genes are TRBV15 and TRBJ1-4, with D tentatively TRBD1 (5 bases). Germline values: CDR1 LNHNV, CDR2 YYDKDF (reference sequence). This CDR3 comprises 17 residues. Trimming shortened V by 6 bases and J by 3 bases, and 20 bases separated the two germline ends. CDR3 residues: CATRDKSSTAANEKLFF. The CDR3, as DNA: TGTGCCACCAGGGATAAGAGTTCGACAGCCGCTAATGAAAAACTGTTTTTT.